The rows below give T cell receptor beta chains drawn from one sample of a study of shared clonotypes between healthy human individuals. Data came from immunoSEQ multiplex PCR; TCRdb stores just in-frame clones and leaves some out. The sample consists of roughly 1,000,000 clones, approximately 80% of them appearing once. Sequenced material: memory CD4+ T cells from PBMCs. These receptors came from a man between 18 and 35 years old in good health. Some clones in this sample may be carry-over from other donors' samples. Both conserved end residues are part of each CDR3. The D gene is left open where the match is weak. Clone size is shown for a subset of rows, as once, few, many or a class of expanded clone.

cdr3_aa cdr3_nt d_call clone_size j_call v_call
CASSSGVQETQYF TGTGCCAGCAGCTCAGGGGTTCAAGAGACCCAGTACTTC - - TRBJ2-5 TRBV5-4
CASSQTSGAYEQYF TGTGCCAGCAGTCAGACTAGCGGGGCCTACGAGCAGTACTTC TRBD2 - TRBJ2-7 TRBV6-5
CASSQAGRAYEQYF TGTGCCAGCAGTCAAGCGGGGAGAGCCTACGAGCAGTACTTC TRBD2 few TRBJ2-7 TRBV6-5
CASSLMVRQLTNTGELFF TGCGCCAGCAGCTTGATGGTTCGACAGCTAACGAACACCGGGGAGCTGTTTTTT - - TRBJ2-2 TRBV5-1
CASSTDYHTGELFF TGTGCCAGTAGTACCGACTATCACACCGGGGAGCTGTTTTTT - - TRBJ2-2 TRBV19
CASSSRQGQETQYF TGCGCCAGCAGCTCGCGGCAGGGACAAGAGACCCAGTACTTC - - TRBJ2-5 TRBV5-1
CASSLSTGLVSDEQYF TGTGCCAGCAGTTTATCGACGGGACTAGTGTCTGACGAGCAGTACTTC TRBD2 - TRBJ2-7 TRBV28
CATRREAANEKLFF TGTGCCACCAGGAGGGAGGCGGCTAATGAAAAACTGTTTTTT - - TRBJ1-4 TRBV19
CATSRVSSGGGVYTF TGTGCCACCTCCAGAGTATCATCCGGGGGCGGTGTCTACACCTTC - - TRBJ1-2 TRBV5-4
CASSTSGRGYTGELFF TGTGCCAGCAGCACTAGCGGGAGAGGGTACACCGGGGAGCTGTTTTTT TRBD2 few TRBJ2-2 TRBV7-9
CASSPGTGRTGTAYNEQFF TGTGCCAGCAGCCCCGGGACAGGACGAACAGGGACAGCATACAATGAGCAGTTCTTC TRBD1 - TRBJ2-1 TRBV11-3
CAISLGGRDTEAFF TGTGCCATCAGTCTCGGGGGGCGGGACACTGAAGCTTTCTTT - - TRBJ1-1 TRBV10-3
CAWSADRGSDTQYF TGTGCCTGGAGTGCGGACAGGGGGTCAGATACGCAGTATTTT TRBD1 few TRBJ2-3 TRBV30
CASSPWEGSNTEAFF TGTGCCAGCAGCCCATGGGAGGGTTCGAACACTGAAGCTTTCTTT - - TRBJ1-1 TRBV5-6
CASSPGTANQPQHF TGTGCCAGCTCGCCCGGGACAGCTAATCAGCCCCAGCATTTT TRBD1 - TRBJ1-5 TRBV18
CASKVRGLSSGNQPQHF TGTGCCAGTAAGGTCAGGGGGCTAAGCTCCGGGAATCAGCCCCAGCATTTT TRBD1 - TRBJ1-5 TRBV19
CASSTGQNVGELFF TGTGCCAGCTCAACGGGACAAAATGTAGGGGAGCTGTTTTTT - few TRBJ2-2 TRBV18
CASMGRVGTDTQYF TGTGCCAGCATGGGGAGGGTGGGCACAGATACGCAGTATTTT TRBD2 - TRBJ2-3 TRBV7-9
CSVGDRGNYGYTF TGCAGCGTGGGGGACAGGGGAAACTATGGCTACACCTTC TRBD1 few TRBJ1-2 TRBV29-1
CASSGRLAGYNEQFF TGTGCCAGCAGCGGACGACTAGCGGGCTACAATGAGCAGTTCTTC TRBD2 - TRBJ2-1 TRBV9
CASSTGPGNYEQYF TGTGCCAGCTCAACCGGGCCTGGGAACTACGAGCAGTACTTC - - TRBJ2-7 TRBV18
CASSPPMTGRSGVSSYNEQFF TGTGCCAGCAGCCCGCCTATGACAGGGAGGAGCGGAGTCAGCTCCTACAATGAGCAGTTCTTC - - TRBJ2-1 TRBV4-2
CAWSWGGTQYF TGTGCCTGGAGTTGGGGGGGGACGCAGTATTTT TRBD2 few TRBJ2-3 TRBV30
CASSWTQNQETQYF TGTGCCAGCAGCTGGACACAGAATCAAGAGACCCAGTACTTC - - TRBJ2-5 TRBV5-4
CASSPGTGEETQYF TGTGCCAGCAGCCCAGGGACAGGGGAGGAGACCCAGTACTTC TRBD1 - TRBJ2-5 TRBV7-8
CASSVAASGGTDTQYF TGTGCCAGCAGCGTAGCCGCTAGCGGTGGCACAGATACGCAGTATTTT TRBD2 - TRBJ2-3 TRBV9
CASSRTVTDTQYF TGCGCCAGCAGCCGCACGGTCACAGATACGCAGTATTTT - - TRBJ2-3 TRBV5-1
CASSESKEQYF TGTGCCAGCAGTGAATCGAAGGAGCAGTACTTC - few TRBJ2-7 TRBV25-1
CASSQIGGVEQYF TGCGCCAGCAGCCAAATCGGAGGAGTCGAGCAGTACTTC - - TRBJ2-7 TRBV4-3
CSVIRTFTDTQYF TGCAGCGTTATACGGACATTCACAGATACGCAGTATTTT - - TRBJ2-3 TRBV29-1
CASRPPTGLPEAFF TGTGCCAGCCGCCCTCCGACAGGGTTGCCTGAAGCTTTCTTT TRBD1 - TRBJ1-1 TRBV6-6
CASSPLQGPSEAFF TGTGCCAGCAGCCCACTCCAGGGACCCTCCGAAGCTTTCTTT - - TRBJ1-1 TRBV9
CASSPSRGGHTDTQYF TGCGCCAGCAGCCCGAGCCGGGGCGGACACACAGATACGCAGTATTTT - once TRBJ2-3 TRBV4-3
CASRRWGGGAQETQYF TGTGCCAGCAGACGCTGGGGCGGGGGGGCCCAAGAGACCCAGTACTTC TRBD2 - TRBJ2-5 TRBV2
CASSYRGQWDTGELFF TGTGCCAGCAGTTACCGGGGGCAATGGGACACCGGGGAGCTGTTTTTT - - TRBJ2-2 TRBV6-5
CASSLSLSYNEKLFF TGCGCCAGCAGCTTGTCGTTATCTTACAATGAAAAACTGTTTTTT - - TRBJ1-4 TRBV5-1
CASSPGGSQETQYF TGCGCCAGCAGCCCGGGAGGATCACAAGAGACCCAGTACTTC TRBD2 - TRBJ2-5 TRBV5-1
CSVEGFLAGDYGYTF TGCAGCGTTGAAGGGTTCCTGGCGGGTGACTATGGCTACACCTTC - - TRBJ1-2 TRBV29-1
CASWGNGYEQYF TGTGCCAGTTGGGGGAACGGCTACGAGCAGTACTTC - many TRBJ2-7 TRBV28
CASRPHLAGVDNEQFF TGTGCCAGCAGACCACATCTAGCGGGAGTAGACAATGAGCAGTTCTTC TRBD2 - TRBJ2-1 TRBV7-8
CASSQEPRSFGLGEQYF TGTGCCAGCAGCCAAGAACCTAGGAGTTTCGGGCTTGGCGAGCAGTACTTC - few TRBJ2-7 TRBV14
CASSDRQADGYTF TGTGCCAGCAGCGACCGACAGGCGGATGGCTACACCTTC - - TRBJ1-2 TRBV6-6
CASSYSILSGANVLTF TGTGCCAGCAGTTACTCTATCCTCTCTGGGGCCAACGTCCTGACTTTC - - TRBJ2-6 TRBV6-5
CASVRQGNTEAFF TGTGCCAGCGTACGACAGGGTAACACTGAAGCTTTCTTT TRBD1 many TRBJ1-1 TRBV2
CASSLGGLGSEQFF TGTGCCAGCAGCTTAGGAGGCTTGGGATCTGAGCAGTTCTTC - - TRBJ2-1 TRBV7-7
CASSLWTSGSWDTQYF TGTGCCAGCAGTCTTTGGACTAGCGGGAGCTGGGATACGCAGTATTTT TRBD2 - TRBJ2-3 TRBV27
CASSRLDRGSGTEAFF TGTGCCAGCTCAAGGTTGGACAGGGGAAGTGGGACTGAAGCTTTCTTT TRBD1 - TRBJ1-1 TRBV18
CASRTGTTSYEQYF TGTGCCAGCAGGACCGGGACTACCAGCTACGAGCAGTACTTC TRBD2 - TRBJ2-7 TRBV6-6
CASRSGTGSTDTQYF TGTGCCAGCAGGAGTGGGACAGGGAGCACAGATACGCAGTATTTT TRBD1 few TRBJ2-3 TRBV6-1
CATSRAADTQYF TGTGCCACCAGCAGAGCTGCAGATACGCAGTATTTT - - TRBJ2-3 TRBV15
CASSSTSTGELFF TGTGCCAGCAGCTCCACTAGCACCGGGGAGCTGTTTTTT - - TRBJ2-2 TRBV7-2
CASFRDRNTGELFF TGTGCCAGTTTTCGGGACAGAAACACCGGGGAGCTGTTTTTT TRBD1 few TRBJ2-2 TRBV2